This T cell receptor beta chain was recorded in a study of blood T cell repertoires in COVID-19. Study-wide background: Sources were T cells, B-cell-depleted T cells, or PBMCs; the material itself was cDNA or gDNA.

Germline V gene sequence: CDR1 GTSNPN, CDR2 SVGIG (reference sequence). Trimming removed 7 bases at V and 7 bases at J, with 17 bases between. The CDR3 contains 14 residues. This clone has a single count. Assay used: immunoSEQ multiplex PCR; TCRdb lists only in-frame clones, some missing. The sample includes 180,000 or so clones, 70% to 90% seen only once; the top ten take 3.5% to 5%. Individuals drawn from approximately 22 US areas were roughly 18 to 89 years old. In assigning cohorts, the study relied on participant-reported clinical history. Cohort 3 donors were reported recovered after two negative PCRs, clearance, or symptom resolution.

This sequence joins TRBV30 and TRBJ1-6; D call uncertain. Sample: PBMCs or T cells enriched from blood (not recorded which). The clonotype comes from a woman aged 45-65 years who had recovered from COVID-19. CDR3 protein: CASIKRPRNSPLHF. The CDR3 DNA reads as TGTGCCTCTATCAAGAGACCGAGGAATTCACCCCTCCACTTT. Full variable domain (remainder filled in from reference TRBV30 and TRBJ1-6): SQTIHQWPATLVQPVGSPLSLECTVEGTSNPNLYWYRQAAGRGLQLLFYSVGIGQISSEVPQNLSASRPQDRQFILSSKKLLLSDSGFYLCASIKRPRNSPLHFGNGTRLTVT.